One and the same sample provided the 27 T cell receptor beta chains below, sequenced in a study of T cell responses to AZD1222 COVID-19 vaccine. Generated by immunoSEQ multiplex PCR, the TCRdb table keeps only in-frame clones and is missing some. The sample includes 98,000 or so clones, 93% seen only once; the top ten take about 5%. Specimen: peripheral blood, collected on day 0 of AZD1222 vaccination. The source is an adult in good health.

V gene TRBV5-1 combines with J gene TRBJ2-7; D is perhaps TRBD2 (5 bases). Germline CDR1 and CDR2: SGHRS and YFSETQ. This CDR3 has 15 residues. V lost 4 bases, J lost 5 bases, and 19 bases lay in between. The CDR3 reads CASSIGLAGLNEQYF. The CDR3 nucleotides read TGCGCCAGCAGCATCGGACTTGCTGGTTTGAACGAGCAGTACTTC. Full variable domain (outside the CDR3, taken from reference TRBV5-1 and TRBJ2-7): KAGVTQTPRYLIKTRGQQVTLSCSPISGHRSVSWYQQTPGQGLQFLFEYFSETQRNKGNFPGRFSGRQFSNSRSEMNVSTLELGDSALYLCASSIGLAGLNEQYFGPGTRLTVT.

This sequence joins TRBV15 and TRBJ2-1; 7 bases agree with TRBD2. J gave up 1 base and V 1 base, and 7 bases lay outside the gene matches. CDR1 is LNHNV and CDR2 is YYDKDF in the germline V gene (reference sequence). The CDR3 runs 17 residues. The CDR3 region is CATSRGMAGVSYNEQFF. DNA for the CDR3: TGTGCCACCAGCAGAGGAATGGCGGGAGTGTCCTACAATGAGCAGTTCTTC.

The rearrangement joins TRBV5-1 to TRBJ1-5; unclear D gene. The CDR3 has 13 residues. Germline V gene sequence: CDR1 SGHRS, CDR2 YFSETQ. Trimming removed 3 bases from V and 9 bases from J, with 13 bases in between. The CDR3 loop is CASSYYDQRPQHF. CDR3 nucleotides: TGCGCCAGCAGCTATTACGACCAAAGGCCCCAGCATTTT. Together with reference TRBV5-1 and TRBJ1-5, the CDR3 gives the full variable domain: KAGVTQTPRYLIKTRGQQVTLSCSPISGHRSVSWYQQTPGQGLQFLFEYFSETQRNKGNFPGRFSGRQFSNSRSEMNVSTLELGDSALYLCASSYYDQRPQHFGDGTRLSIL.

This chain connects TRBV18 to TRBJ2-5; TRBD2 matches at 8 bases. The CDR3 totals 15 residues. Trimming at V came to 3 bases and at J to 5 bases, leaving 8 bases not matched to a gene. Germline values: CDR1 KGHSH, CDR2 LQKENI. The CDR3 DNA follows: TGTGCCAGCTCACCTGGAGCGGGAGTAAGGGAGACCCAGTACTTC. Translated: CASSPGAGVRETQYF.

The chain has TRBV7-2 and TRBJ1-1, with D maybe TRBD1 (5 bases). The germline V gene encodes CDR1 SGHTA and CDR2 FQGNSA. V lost 1 base, J lost 3 bases, and 12 bases lay in between. CDR3 length equals 15 residues. CDR3 nucleotides: TGTGCCAGCAGCTTAGGTCTCAGGGTGGACACTGAAGCTTTCTTT. It codes for CASSLGLRVDTEAFF.

The chain is built from TRBV5-8 and TRBJ2-1; tentatively, D is TRBD1 (6 bases). V gave up 4 bases and J gave up 1 base, with 15 bases separating them. Germline assignment: CDR1 SGHTS and CDR2 YDEGEE. This CDR3 region has 16 residues. The CDR3 reads CASSILEGVSYNEQFF. The DNA for the CDR3 is TGTGCCAGCAGCATTCTAGAGGGGGTGTCCTACAATGAGCAGTTCTTC.

J is TRBJ2-1 and V is TRBV7-2; 14 positions agree with TRBD2. V lost 0 bases to trimming and J lost 7 bases; unmatched junction nucleotides: 11. CDR1 is SGHTA, CDR2 FQGNSA, per germline. The length of the CDR3 is 19 residues. CDR3 residues: CASSLAGTSGRGAWNEQFF. The DNA of the CDR3 is TGTGCCAGCAGCTTAGCCGGGACTAGCGGGAGAGGGGCATGGAATGAGCAGTTCTTC. The variable domain in full, completed from reference TRBV7-2 and TRBJ2-1, reads GAGVSQSPSNKVTEKGKDVELRCDPISGHTALYWYRQSLGQGLEFLIYFQGNSAPDKSGLPSDRFSAERTGGSVSTLTIQRTQQEDSAVYLCASSLAGTSGRGAWNEQFFGPGTRLTVL.

The V call is TRBV19, the J call TRBJ2-1; D not resolved. V was shortened by 3 bases and J by 13 bases, with 13 bases between the two germline ends. The CDR3 runs 12 residues. The germline CDR1 and CDR2 sequences are LNHDA and SQIVND (reference sequence). CDR3: CASSIGNSYQFF. DNA of the CDR3: TGTGCCAGTAGTATCGGTAACAGCTACCAGTTCTTC.

The chain links TRBV7-2 to TRBJ2-1; D is undetermined. Trimming stripped 5 bases from V and 10 bases from J, with 12 bases between. Looked up from germline, CDR1 is SGHTA and CDR2 is FQGNSA. This CDR3 spans 12 amino acids. The CDR3 reads CASSPGLGEQFF. In nucleotides, the CDR3 is TGTGCCAGCAGCCCGGGCTTGGGAGAGCAGTTCTTC.

The chain links TRBV5-6 to TRBJ1-2, with D possibly matching TRBD1 (6 bases). There are 14 residues in the CDR3. Germline V gene lookup returns CDR1 SGHDT and CDR2 YYEEEE. Trimming removed 7 bases at V and 0 bases at J, with 13 bases between. As DNA, the CDR3 is TGTGCCAGCCCTTGTACAGGGCCTAACTATGGCTACACCTTC. Amino acid sequence: CASPCTGPNYGYTF.

The chain links TRBV5-4 to TRBJ2-5, with a weak D call TRBD2 (5 bases). The V and J ends lost 1 base and 5 bases respectively, with 12 bases between them. The CDR3 has 14 residues. Germline V gives CDR1 SGHNT, CDR2 YYREEE (reference sequence). In nucleotides, the CDR3 is TGTGCCAGCAGCTTGTCGGACTGGAACGAGACCCAGTACTTC. Protein product: CASSLSDWNETQYF.

Only a few counts were recorded for this clone. The CDR3 DNA reads TGTGCCACCAGCCGGGACAGGGATGGGGCCAACGTCCTGACTTTC. Its translation: CATSRDRDGANVLTF. V and J are TRBV15 and TRBJ2-6; 9 nucleotides align to TRBD1. Germline assignment: CDR1 LNHNV and CDR2 YYDKDF (reference sequence). The length of the CDR3 is 15 residues. Trimming cost V 5 bases and J 3 bases; bases outside gene matches: 2.

This clone was detected only once. Other DNA sequences within the sample encode an identical CDR3. The rearrangement uses TRBV6-5 and TRBJ2-5; no reliable D call. The CDR3 runs 12 residues. Germline V lookup: CDR1 MNHEY, CDR2 SVGAGI. Trimming removed 0 bases from V and 4 bases from J, with 3 bases in between. The CDR3 nucleotides are TGTGCCAGCAGTTACTCGAGAGAGACCCAGTACTTC. Amino acids: CASSYSRETQYF.

This chain connects TRBV5-4 to TRBJ1-2; D is uncertain. Trimming pared 0 bases from V and 8 bases from J, leaving 11 bases between. The CDR3 has 13 amino acids. Germline V gene lookup returns CDR1 SGHNT and CDR2 YYREEE (reference sequence). For the CDR3, the DNA is TGTGCCAGCAGCTTGGGGACCAACTGGGGCTACACCTTC. Its protein is CASSLGTNWGYTF. The variable domain in full, completed from reference TRBV5-4 and TRBJ1-2, reads ETGVTQSPTHLIKTRGQQVTLRCSSQSGHNTVSWYQQALGQGPQFIFQYYREEENGRGNFPPRFSGLQFPNYSSELNVNALELDDSALYLCASSLGTNWGYTFGSGTRLTVV.

This clone occurred a few times. The V and J genes are TRBV19 and TRBJ1-2, with D uncertain. V lost 6 bases and J 2 bases, leaving 13 bases between the germline ends. CDR1 is LNHDA, CDR2 SQIVND, per germline (reference sequence). The CDR3 is 14 residues long. The CDR3 protein is CASSIPVPNYGYTF. The CDR3, as DNA: TGTGCCAGTAGCATACCGGTCCCGAACTATGGCTACACCTTC.

V is TRBV14 and J is TRBJ2-1; 7 nucleotides line up with TRBD2. J was trimmed by 1 base and V by 1 base; bases with no gene match: 10. The CDR3 has 18 amino acids. CDR1 and CDR2 (germline): SGHDN, FVKESK. The CDR3 sequence: CASSQVRGRRGSYNEQFF. As DNA, the CDR3 is TGTGCCAGCAGCCAAGTTCGGGGGAGGCGGGGGTCCTACAATGAGCAGTTCTTC.

The chain has TRBV9 and TRBJ1-2; weak D call: TRBD1 (6 bases). The V gene's germline CDR1 is SGDLS and CDR2 YYNGEE. Trimming cost V 1 base and J 7 bases, with 14 bases left between them. The CDR3 length is 14 residues. CDR3 in DNA: TGTGCCAGCAGCGTAAGTGCAGGGACACGTGGCTACACCTTC. Amino acids: CASSVSAGTRGYTF.

The V gene is TRBV29-1, the J gene TRBJ2-1, with 8 nucleotides matching TRBD1. CDR1 is SQVTM, CDR2 ANQGSEA, per germline. J lost 8 bases, V lost 4 bases, and 7 bases had no gene match. The length of the CDR3 is 13 residues. CDR3 region: CSVGTGGMDEQFF. In nucleotides, the CDR3 is TGCAGCGTTGGAACAGGGGGTATGGATGAGCAGTTCTTC.

The V and J genes are TRBV7-2 and TRBJ1-2; D not resolved. This CDR3 spans 15 amino acids. Trimming stripped 4 bases from V and 4 bases from J, with 16 bases between. Germline V gives CDR1 SGHTA, CDR2 FQGNSA. CDR3 sequence (DNA): TGTGCCAGCAGCTCTACAAGTCTGAACGTCTATGGCTACACCTTC. It yields the protein CASSSTSLNVYGYTF.

The chain uses TRBV4-3 and TRBJ1-2; 11 positions agree with TRBD1. Germline V gene lookup returns CDR1 LGHNA and CDR2 YSLEER. This CDR3 has 14 residues. Losses at the gene ends were 4 bases for V and 8 bases for J; bases not matched to a gene: 6. The CDR3 sequence: CASSRGQGAWGYTF. CDR3 DNA sequence: TGCGCCAGCAGCCGCGGACAGGGGGCTTGGGGCTACACCTTC.

The gene calls are TRBV5-4 and TRBJ2-7; TRBD1 matches at 8 bases. The length of the CDR3 is 16 residues. Germline V CDR1 and CDR2: SGHNT, YYREEE (reference sequence). Losses at the gene ends were 4 bases for V and 0 bases for J; bases not matched to a gene: 9. The CDR3 DNA reads TGTGCCAGCAGCCGTAAGACAGGGGAGAGCTCCTACGAGCAGTACTTC. Translated, it gives CASSRKTGESSYEQYF.

The chain's CDR3 is CASSEWEYYGYTF. In nucleotides, the CDR3 is TGTGCCAGCAGTGAGTGGGAATACTATGGCTACACCTTC. The J gene is TRBJ1-2, the V gene TRBV2; no reliable D call. This CDR3 has 13 amino acids. Trimming removed 3 bases at V and 3 bases at J, with 8 bases between. The germline CDR1 and CDR2 sequences are SNHLY and FYNNEI.

The V and J genes are TRBV6-4 and TRBJ2-3, with 10 bases lining up with TRBD1. This CDR3 comprises 15 residues. Germline CDR1 MRHNA, CDR2 SNTAGT. Losses at the gene ends were 3 bases for V and 2 bases for J; bases not matched to a gene: 2. CDR3 region: CASSEGTGDTDTQYF. CDR3 nucleotides: TGTGCCAGCAGTGAGGGGACAGGGGACACAGATACGCAGTATTTT.

The rearrangement links TRBV6-6 to TRBJ2-6; D gene unclear. This CDR3 is built from 14 residues. The V end was cut by 6 bases, the J end by 4 bases, with 10 bases between. CDR1 is MNHNY and CDR2 is SVGAGI in the germline V gene (reference sequence). As DNA, the CDR3 is TGTGCCAGCAGAAAACCTCAAGGGGCCAACGTCCTGACTTTC. Amino acid sequence: CASRKPQGANVLTF.

The V gene is TRBV7-8, the J gene TRBJ1-2, with a possible D match to TRBD1 (5 bases). V was cut by 5 bases and J by 4 bases, with 11 bases left in between. This CDR3 contains 13 residues. Germline values: CDR1 SGHVS, CDR2 FQNEAQ. This chain's CDR3 is CASSRQTVYGYTF. In nucleotides, the CDR3 is TGTGCCAGCAGCCGCCAGACAGTCTATGGCTACACCTTC.

J is TRBJ2-7 and V is TRBV18, with TRBD2 matching over 8 bases. The CDR3 totals 13 residues. From germline, CDR1 is KGHSH and CDR2 LQKENI. The CDR3 protein is CAAHHRGGYEQYF. The CDR3 coding sequence is TGTGCGGCTCACCACCGGGGGGGGTACGAGCAGTACTTC.

CDR3 in amino acids: CSASDGSSYNEQFF. In DNA, the CDR3 is TGCAGTGCTAGTGACGGGAGCTCCTACAATGAGCAGTTCTTC. The chain recombines TRBV20-1 with TRBJ2-1; D possibly corresponds to TRBD2 (6 bases). V lost 3 bases, J lost 0 bases, and 9 bases lay in between. Germline V gives CDR1 DFQATT, CDR2 SNEGSKA (reference sequence). The CDR3 has 14 amino acids.